The 13 T cell receptor beta chains listed next were all sequenced from one sample in a study of CD8 T cells in ankylosing spondylitis. TCRdb processed the 5' RACE reads anew with MiXCR; each CDR3 protein has one entry. This sample has roughly 100,000 distinct CDR3 sequences; roughly 8.7% occur once, and the top ten carry about a tenth. Sequencing was done on a sample of blood, either unsorted or a sorted T cell fraction (not recorded which). These receptors all stem from a male donor with ankylosing spondylitis or in good health (not recorded which).

This clonotype was seen repeatedly, ten times or more. The genes are TRBV10-3 and TRBJ1-1, with D maybe TRBD1 (5 bases). V was clipped by 3 bases and J by 5 bases, with 16 bases between them. The CDR3 has 15 amino acids. The germline V gene encodes CDR1 ENHRY and CDR2 SYGVKD. CDR3 region: CAISEGVSRGTEAFF. For the CDR3, the DNA is TGTGCCATCAGTGAAGGGGTCTCCCGAGGGACTGAAGCTTTCTTT.

There are many counts of this clonotype. The gene calls are TRBV20-1 and TRBJ2-3; no reliable D call. The CDR3 contains 13 residues. V lost 1 base, J lost 2 bases, and 7 bases lay in between. The germline V gene has CDR1 DFQATT and CDR2 SNEGSKA (reference sequence). The CDR3 nucleotides read TGCAGTGCTAGAGTGGCCGACACAGATACGCAGTATTTT. Residues: CSARVADTDTQYF.

This clonotype was counted ten times or more. This chain links TRBV4-1 with TRBJ2-1, with TRBD1 as a possible D gene (5 bases). CDR3 length: 15 residues. V lost 2 bases, J lost 14 bases, and 22 bases lay in between. Germline lookup yields CDR1 MGHRA and CDR2 YSYEKL. The CDR3: CASSQILFGQQGEFF. The CDR3 DNA reads TGCGCCAGCAGCCAAATCTTATTTGGGCAGCAAGGGGAGTTCTTC.

This clonotype was observed many times. This chain uses TRBV14 with TRBJ1-1; no definite D call. The CDR3 consists of 14 residues. The germline V and J ends were trimmed by 3 bases and 5 bases, with 13 bases remaining between them. Germline V CDR1 and CDR2: SGHDN, FVKESK. In DNA form, the CDR3 reads TGTGCCAGCAGCCAGGCCCTCTCGGGGACTGAAGCTTTCTTT. Translated: CASSQALSGTEAFF. Variable domain in full (rest from reference TRBV14 and TRBJ1-1): EAGVTQFPSHSVIEKGQTVTLRCDPISGHDNLYWYRRVMGKEIKFLLHFVKESKQDESGMPNNRFLAERTGGTYSTLKVQPAELEDSGVYFCASSQALSGTEAFFGQGTRLTVV.

This clonotype has more than one count but fewer than ten. The chain recombines TRBV19 with TRBJ2-1; D is unclear. The CDR3 is 16 residues long. The germline V gene has CDR1 LNHDA and CDR2 SQIVND (reference sequence). V was clipped by 1 base and J by 0 bases, with 10 bases between them. CDR3 sequence reads: CASSIGAYSSYNEQFF. The DNA of the CDR3 is TGTGCCAGTAGTATAGGCGCCTATAGCTCCTACAATGAGCAGTTCTTC.

As concerns this clonotype: Possible read error: a much larger clone is one base away. This chain connects TRBV29-1 to TRBJ2-7; D might be TRBD1 or TRBD2, each matching 6 bases. CDR3 length: 14 amino acids. The germline V gene encodes CDR1 SQVTM and CDR2 ANQGSEA. The CDR3: CCVPSGGGTYEQYF. The DNA of the CDR3 is TGCTGCGTTCCGTCCGGAGGGGGAACCTACGAGCAGTACTTC.

This clonotype was observed many times. The chain joins TRBV20-1 to TRBJ1-2; unclear D gene. V lost 3 bases to trimming and J lost 3 bases, with 11 bases between them. In germline, CDR1 is DFQATT, CDR2 SNEGSKA (reference sequence). The CDR3 loop spans 13 amino acids. CDR3 DNA: TGCAGTGCTAGCCTGACATCTGACTATGGCTACACCTTC. Its protein is CSASLTSDYGYTF.

This clonotype was detected ten times or more. The J gene is TRBJ2-3, the V gene TRBV27, with TRBD2 identical over 8 bases. Trimming removed 6 bases from V and 4 bases from J; junction bases left unmatched: 6. The CDR3 length is 14 residues. Germline assignment: CDR1 MNHEY and CDR2 SMNVEV (reference sequence). The CDR3 nucleotides read TGTGCCAGCAGCCCCGGGAGGGCCGCAGATACGCAGTATTTT. Its protein product is CASSPGRAADTQYF.

This clonotype was observed at least ten times. The chain recombines TRBV29-1 with TRBJ2-1; D ambiguous. The CDR3 consists of 9 residues. The germline V gene has CDR1 SQVTM and CDR2 ANQGSEA. CDR3 sequence reads: CFFYNEQFF. CDR3 DNA: TGCTTTTTCTACAATGAGCAGTTCTTC.

This clonotype came up many times. The V call is TRBV7-2, the J call TRBJ2-4; D unresolved. Trimming removed 2 bases at V and 6 bases at J, with 11 bases between. Germline CDR1 is SGHTA and CDR2 is FQGNSA. The CDR3 is 14 residues long. CDR3 nucleotides: TGTGCCAGCAGCTTAAACCCAGTATCAAACATTCAGTACTTC. Translating gives CASSLNPVSNIQYF.

This clonotype was observed many times. The J gene is TRBJ1-6, the V gene TRBV5-1; a weak D match, TRBD1 (5 bases). Trimming took off 0 bases at V and 8 bases at J, with 15 bases between the two ends. The CDR3 has 16 residues. CDR1 is SGHRS and CDR2 is YFSETQ in the germline V gene. CDR3 region: CASSLVPGRIDSPLHF. The DNA for the CDR3 is TGCGCCAGCAGCTTGGTCCCGGGGCGTATTGATTCACCCCTCCACTTT.

This rearrangement joins TRBV18 to TRBJ1-6, with unresolved D. CDR1 and CDR2 from the germline V gene are KGHSH and LQKENI. V was clipped by 2 bases and J by 11 bases, with 10 bases between them. This CDR3 region has 13 residues. CDR3 sequence reads: CASSPGLLPPLHF. CDR3 in DNA: TGTGCCAGCTCACCAGGGCTATTACCACCCCTCCACTTT.

In this sample, this clonotype turned up many times. The DNA for the CDR3 is TGTGCCAGCAGCCGACAGAGGTTGACCGGGGAGCTGTTTTTT. Translated: CASSRQRLTGELFF. The chain carries TRBV7-2 and TRBJ2-2; perhaps TRBD1 as D (5 bases). This CDR3 has 14 residues. The germline V gene has CDR1 SGHTA and CDR2 FQGNSA. V lost 5 bases, J lost 5 bases, and 12 bases lay in between.